Included here is one TCR beta chain sequence, with context. Its target is not known. These data originate in a study of blood T cells in healthy people across ages. CDR3 length: 20 amino acids. V was cut by 2 bases and J by 0 bases, with 23 bases left in between. Germline lookup yields CDR1 MNHNS and CDR2 SASEGT. Overall study results and limits: Correlation between TCR beta diversity and naive T cell percentage was strong.

For the second PCR, which ran for about 7 to 11 cycles, a sample-barcoded 5' primer and a J-beta primer mix were used. TCRdb independently ran MiXCR on the 5' RACE reads; one entry per CDR3 protein. The sample carries hundreds of thousands of distinct CDR3 sequences, roughly 47% recorded once. Specimen: blood. This receptor was obtained from a woman aged 60-70 years in good health. J is TRBJ2-1 and V is TRBV6-1; D not certain. CDR3: CASSERAPSRASSSYNEQFF. The CDR3 DNA follows: TGTGCCAGCAGTGAAAGGGCCCCGAGTAGAGCCAGTTCCTCCTACAATGAGCAGTTCTTC.